This is a list of T cell receptor beta chains from one sample in a study of T cell responses to AZD1222 COVID-19 vaccine. Clones were read by immunoSEQ multiplex PCR, and TCRdb kept only the in-frame ones, dropping some. This table holds around 65,000 clones, 70% to 90% found once. The sample was peripheral blood, taken 28 days after the second AZD1222 dose. The receptors were sampled from an adult who received the AZD1222 COVID-19 vaccine. CDR3s include the opening cysteine and the closing phenylalanine or tryptophan. A D gene is named only where the DNA matches it firmly. A row's size may be missing; if present it is once, few, many or a size class.

j_call clone_size d_call v_call cdr3_aa cdr3_nt
TRBJ1-3 . . TRBV19 CASGLRGSGNTIYF TGTGCCAGTGGGCTCAGAGGCTCTGGAAACACCATATATTTT
TRBJ1-1 . TRBD1 TRBV6-5 CATLPIQGQAFF TGTGCCACCTTACCGATACAGGGGCAAGCTTTCTTT
TRBJ1-1 . TRBD1 TRBV7-9 CASSLVGTGGIGTEAFF TGTGCCAGCAGCTTAGTAGGGACAGGGGGCATTGGCACTGAAGCTTTCTTT
TRBJ1-4 . . TRBV2 CASNRQTTNEKLFF TGTGCCAGCAACCGACAGACAACTAATGAAAAACTGTTTTTT
TRBJ1-2 . . TRBV12-3/TRBV12-4 CASSLGARGYTF TGTGCCAGCAGTTTAGGGGCTCGGGGCTACACCTTC
TRBJ1-4 . . TRBV5-6 CASSGAMGEKLFF TGTGCCAGCAGCGGGGCTATGGGGGAAAAACTGTTTTTT
TRBJ1-2 . . TRBV4-1 CASSRSEQGGNYGYTF TGCGCCAGCAGCCGATCCGAACAGGGAGGGAACTATGGCTACACCTTC
TRBJ1-5 . . TRBV27 CASSLWGDSNQPQHF TGTGCCAGCAGTTTGTGGGGGGACAGCAATCAGCCCCAGCATTTT
TRBJ1-5 . . TRBV11-3 CASSEGLDQPQHF TGTGCCAGCAGCGAGGGGCTTGATCAGCCCCAGCATTTT
TRBJ1-4 . . TRBV2 CASSDSSGKLFF TGTGCCAGCAGCGACTCGTCGGGAAAACTGTTTTTT
TRBJ1-4 few . TRBV12-5 CASGLTSTNEKLFF TGTGCTAGTGGTTTGACGTCTACTAATGAAAAACTGTTTTTT
TRBJ1-2 few . TRBV5-1 CASSLSGENWHGYTF TGCGCCAGCAGCTTATCAGGGGAGAATTGGCATGGCTACACCTTC
TRBJ2-1 . . TRBV29-1 CSVEGRTVEQFF TGCAGCGTTGAGGGGAGGACGGTCGAGCAGTTCTTC
TRBJ2-7 . TRBD2 TRBV7-8 CASSDETSGGQLYEQYF TGTGCCAGCAGCGACGAGACTAGCGGGGGCCAGCTCTACGAGCAGTACTTC
TRBJ1-6 . . TRBV4-2 CASSQDLGTNSPLHF TGTGCCAGCAGCCAAGATTTGGGGACCAATTCACCCCTCCACTTT
TRBJ1-2 few TRBD1 TRBV4-2 CASSQDFPPRGTYGYTF TGTGCCAGCAGCCAAGATTTTCCCCCCAGGGGGACTTATGGCTACACCTTC
TRBJ2-7 . . TRBV5-1 CASSSTRPSYEQYF TGCGCCAGCAGCTCGACCAGGCCTTCCTACGAGCAGTACTTC
TRBJ1-2 . . TRBV2 CASMGGGEGDTF TGTGCCAGCATGGGCGGAGGGGAAGGGGACACCTTC
TRBJ1-3 . TRBD1 TRBV6-5 CASSRDSYAGNTIYF TGTGCCAGCAGCCGGGACAGTTATGCAGGAAACACCATATATTTT
TRBJ1-4 . . TRBV19 CASSIVSSNSTNEKLFF TGTGCCAGTAGTATAGTGTCTTCGAACTCAACTAATGAAAAACTGTTTTTT
TRBJ2-7 . . TRBV4-1 CASSQGGNSYEQYF TGCGCCAGCAGCCAAGGCGGGAACTCCTACGAGCAGTACTTC
TRBJ1-2 many . TRBV6-6 CASSPTGLGYGYTF TGTGCCAGCAGTCCAACAGGGTTGGGCTATGGCTACACCTTC
TRBJ1-1 . TRBD1 TRBV5-5 CASSPGQGGTEAFF TGTGCCAGCAGCCCCGGACAGGGAGGCACTGAAGCTTTCTTT
TRBJ2-1 . . TRBV19 CASTGHNEQFF TGTGCCAGTACGGGCCACAATGAGCAGTTCTTC
TRBJ1-3 . . TRBV7-9 CASSLPPAGVGNTIYF TGTGCCAGCAGCTTACCGCCCGCAGGGGTAGGAAACACCATATATTTT
TRBJ1-2 . . TRBV5-1 CASSPGYTYGYGYTF TGCGCCAGCAGCCCAGGGTACACGTACGGCTATGGCTACACCTTC
TRBJ1-2 . TRBD1 TRBV11-3 CASSPTGESNYGYTF TGTGCCAGCAGCCCGACAGGGGAAAGCAACTATGGCTACACCTTC
TRBJ1-6 . . TRBV5-6 CASSLAPLGEPLHF TGTGCCAGCAGCTTGGCACCGTTGGGTGAGCCCCTCCACTTT
TRBJ1-2 . . TRBV13 CASSLGLRGEGKNGYTF TGTGCCAGCAGCTTAGGCCTTCGAGGGGAAGGTAAAAATGGCTACACCTTC
TRBJ2-5 . . TRBV7-9 CASSFGLPSETQYF TGTGCCAGCAGCTTCGGACTTCCATCAGAGACCCAGTACTTC
TRBJ2-3 . . TRBV5-1 CASSLDSLKLPYF TGCGCCAGCAGCTTGGACTCCCTCAAGCTGCCGTATTTT
TRBJ1-2 . . TRBV6-5 CASTGLITGYGYTF TGTGCCAGTACCGGGCTGATCACGGGCTATGGCTACACCTTC
TRBJ1-2 . . TRBV6-5 CASSFGHLSNYGYTF TGTGCCAGCAGTTTTGGACACCTCTCTAACTATGGCTACACCTTC
TRBJ1-2 . . TRBV28 CASIFTPNRVDYGYTF TGTGCCAGCATTTTTACCCCGAACAGGGTTGACTATGGCTACACCTTC
TRBJ1-2 . . TRBV20-1 CSASNQGNYGYTF TGCAGTGCTAGTAACCAGGGGAACTATGGCTACACCTTC
TRBJ2-3 . . TRBV10-3 CAISEGTIRGSTDTQYF TGTGCCATCAGTGAGGGGACCATTCGGGGGAGCACAGATACGCAGTATTTT
TRBJ2-7 . . TRBV2 CASSPPDYEQYF TGTGCCAGCAGTCCCCCCGACTACGAGCAGTACTTC
TRBJ2-5 . TRBD2 TRBV12-3/TRBV12-4 CASSREAETQYF TGTGCCAGCAGCCGGGAGGCAGAGACCCAGTACTTC
TRBJ2-7 . . TRBV27 CASSLQRGQAHEQYF TGTGCCAGCAGTTTACAGAGGGGACAAGCCCACGAGCAGTACTTC
TRBJ2-7 . . TRBV11-2 CASSSGSGIRGKYF TGTGCCAGCAGCTCTGGCTCCGGGATCCGGGGGAAGTACTTC
TRBJ2-5 . TRBD2 TRBV7-2 CASGIAGGGTQYF TGTGCCAGCGGGATAGCGGGAGGGGGGACCCAGTACTTC
TRBJ2-3 few TRBD2 TRBV5-4 CASSFDSGRNTDTQYF TGTGCCAGCAGCTTCGACAGCGGGAGGAACACAGATACGCAGTATTTT
TRBJ2-5 . TRBD2 TRBV6-5 CASRRSGGASETQYF TGTGCCAGCAGGAGGAGCGGGGGCGCCTCGGAGACCCAGTACTTC
TRBJ2-1 . . TRBV13 CASSFGTNEQFF TGTGCCAGCAGCTTTGGTACCAATGAGCAGTTCTTC
TRBJ2-2 once TRBD2 TRBV5-4 CASSLELGGSGELFF TGTGCCAGCAGCTTGGAGTTGGGGGGGAGCGGGGAGCTGTTTTTT